Below are 30 T cell receptor delta chains sequenced from a single sample in a study of gamma-delta chains in newborns, infants, children. TCRdb reprocessed the reads using CATT. The sample lists roughly 6,000 delta-chain clones, 1.5% to 2.5% occurring once. Sequencing was performed on blood. Every receptor here comes from a child who was a newborn, infant or young child, either healthy, febrile or measles-vaccinated (not recorded which).

Many counts were recorded for this clone. This likely reflects a read error, since a far larger clone is one base away. The V call is TRDV2, the J call TRDJ3, with 12 bases lining up with TRDD3. The CDR3 is 18 amino acids. Germline CDR1 reads GEAIGNYY; CDR2 reads EKD. The CDR3 nucleotides read TGTGCCTGTGACAATACTGGGGGATACTCCTGGGACGCCCGACAGATGTTTTTC. Its protein is CACDNTGGYSWDARQMFF.

For this clone: This is likely an artifact of a read error, given a far larger clone one base away. Other DNA sequences in the same sample also yield this CDR3. The chain recombines TRDV2 with TRDJ3; 8 positions agree with TRDD3. This CDR3 is built from 17 residues. Germline values: CDR1 GEAIGNYY, CDR2 EKD. This CDR3 reads CACDTWGSSWDTRQMFF. CDR3 in DNA: TGTGCCTGCGACACCTGGGGGAGCTCCTGGGACACCCGACAGATGTTTTTC.

Only a few counts were recorded for this clone. A far larger clone is only one base removed, so a read error is likely. Other DNA sequences in the sample encode the same CDR3. The chain joins TRDV2 to TRDJ3; 9 bases line up with TRDD3. The germline V gene encodes CDR1 GEAIGNYY and CDR2 EKD. There are 18 residues in the CDR3. CDR3 in DNA: TGTGCCTGTGACACCGTGCTGGGGGATTCCTGGGACACCCGACAGATGTTCTTC. This sequence encodes CACDTVLGDSWDTRQMFF.

This clone was found a few times. The protein recorded in TCRdb matches a much larger clone and deviates from this DNA's translation at residue 3, suggesting a read error; the protein here is obtained by translating the DNA. The chain recombines TRDV2 with TRDJ3; 8 positions agree with TRDD3. CDR3 length: 16 amino acids. Germline V gives CDR1 GEAIGNYY, CDR2 EKD. Written as DNA, the CDR3 is TGTGCCCGTGACGGGATACGCCACTGGGACACCCGACAGATGTTTTTC. Translating gives CARDGIRHWDTRQMFF.

Remarks on this clone: A much larger clone lies a single base off, so this may be a read error. Other DNA sequences within the sample encode an identical CDR3. CDR3 sequence reads: CACDTVLLGDSSWDTRQMFF. CDR3 DNA sequence: TGTGCCTGTGACACCGTACTACTGGGGGACAGCTCCTGGGATACCCGACAGATGTTTTTC. This chain joins TRDV2 and TRDJ3; 9 bases map to TRDD3. The CDR3 has 20 amino acids. CDR1 and CDR2 (germline): GEAIGNYY, EKD.

In the case of this clone: The protein recorded in TCRdb matches a much larger clone and deviates from this DNA's translation at residue 10, suggesting a read error; the protein here is obtained by translating the DNA. The rearrangement uses TRDV2 and TRDJ2, with 12 bases that match TRDD3. This CDR3 spans 14 amino acids. J lost 9 bases, V lost 3 bases, and 4 bases had no gene match. CDR1 GEAIGNYY and CDR2 EKD come from the germline V gene. In nucleotides, the CDR3 is TGTGCCTGTGACGTACTGGGGGATACATCACAACTCTTCTTT. Encoded protein: CACDVLGDTSQLFF.

A remark on this clone: This could be a read error, since a much larger clone is one nucleotide away. The DNA is left out, because the CDR3 cannot be placed on it with certainty; the CDR3 is given as TCRdb lists it. The V gene is TRAV29/DV5, the J gene TRDJ3. The CDR3 adds up to 21 amino acids, both ends counted. In germline, CDR1 is NSMFDY, CDR2 ISSIKDK. This CDR3 reads CSVLLCSKLPPSSWGTRQMFF.

Concerning this clone: The amino acid sequence in TCRdb belongs to a much larger clone and departs from this DNA's translation at residue 3, likely a sequencing read error; the sequence shown is translated from the DNA. The V call is TRDV1, the J call TRDJ1, with D perhaps matching TRDD3 (5 bases). CDR1 and CDR2 from the germline V gene are TSWWSYY and QGS. The CDR3 length is 14 residues. CDR3 DNA: TGTGCTTTTGGGGAACTAGCCCTCGATACAGACCTCATCTTT. It yields the protein CAFGELALDTDLIF.

On this clone itself: A read error likely explains why the TCRdb protein, taken from a much larger clone, differs from this DNA's translation at residue 12; the protein shown is translated from the DNA. V and J are TRDV2 and TRDJ2; D possibly corresponds to TRDD3 (6 bases). The germline gives CDR1 GEAIGNYY, CDR2 EKD. There are 14 residues in the CDR3. Here the CDR3 DNA reads TGTGCCTGTGACTCCGTGGGGGGTACAGCACAACCCTTCTTT. Residues: CACDSVGGTAQPFF.

This clone was seen ten or more times. A much larger clone differs by one base, so this may be a read error. This chain joins TRDV2 and TRDJ4, with 11 positions matching TRDD3. Germline CDR1 and CDR2: GEAIGNYY and EKD. CDR3 size: 14 residues. CDR3 amino acids: CARDTMGDTGPLIF. CDR3 nucleotides: TGTGCCCGTGACACAATGGGGGATACGGGACCCCTGATCTTT.

This clone was observed a handful of times. Since a much larger clone is just one base distant, this may be a read error. The chain uses TRDV2 and TRDJ3; 13 bases are a match to TRDD3. Germline V lookup: CDR1 GEAIGNYY, CDR2 EKD. CDR3 length: 19 residues. CDR3 residues: CACDTGGYASSRDTRQMFF. The CDR3 coding sequence is TGTGCCTGTGATACTGGGGGATACGCCAGCTCCCGGGACACCCGACAGATGTTTTTC.

As regards this clone: The mismatch at residue 3 between this DNA's translation and the TCRdb protein of a much larger clone likely reflects a read error; the protein shown is translated from the DNA. The gene calls are TRDV2 and TRDJ1, with 12 positions matching TRDD3. This CDR3 region has 16 residues. Germline V CDR1 and CDR2: GEAIGNYY, EKD. As DNA, the CDR3 is TGTGCCCGTGACACTGCCTGGGGGATACGAACCGATAAACTCATCTTT. Residues: CARDTAWGIRTDKLIF.

The table lists this clone with a few counts. Possible read error: a much larger clone is one base away. Other DNA sequences of this sample code for an identical CDR3. This chain links TRDV2 with TRDJ3, with TRDD3 matching 7 bases. This CDR3 region has 18 residues. The germline V gene has CDR1 GEAIGNYY and CDR2 EKD. V lost 6 bases to trimming and J lost 0 bases; unmatched junction nucleotides: 10. The CDR3 region is CACFVLGASSWDTRQMFF. In nucleotides, the CDR3 is TGTGCCTGTTTCGTGCTGGGGGCCAGCTCCTGGGACACCCGACAGATGTTTTTC.

Comment on this clone: A clone one base away is much larger, so this may be a read error. Other DNA sequences within the sample encode an identical CDR3. The V and J genes are TRDV2 and TRDJ3; 10 nucleotides agree with TRDD3. The CDR3 is 19 amino acids. Per germline, CDR1 GEAIGNYY and CDR2 EKD. The CDR3 bases are TGTGCCTGTGACACCGTCGGTGGGGGATACTCCTGGGACACCCGGCAGATGTTTTTC. Translation: CACDTVGGGYSWDTRQMFF.

This clone was seen a few times. This probably arose from a read error, given a far larger clone one base away. This chain links TRDV2 with TRDJ3; no definite D call. V was pared by 0 bases and J by 0 bases, with 23 bases between. This CDR3 region has 22 residues. Germline V gives CDR1 GEAIGNYY, CDR2 EKD. CDR3 sequence (DNA): TGTGCCTGTGACACCGTAATGGGAATGGGAGATATCGGCTCCTGGGACACCCGACAGATGTTTTTC. Protein: CACDTVMGMGDIGSWDTRQMFF.

The sample holds a few counts of this clone. TCRdb's protein, taken from a much larger clone, differs from this DNA's translation at residue 13, likely owing to a read error; the protein displayed comes from the DNA. The rearrangement joins TRDV2 to TRDJ3, with 10 positions matching TRDD3. The CDR3 runs 17 residues. CDR1 and CDR2 from the germline V gene are GEAIGNYY and EKD. CDR3 sequence: CACDTVGDTWDTQQMFF. In DNA, the CDR3 is TGTGCCTGTGACACCGTGGGGGATACCTGGGACACCCAACAGATGTTTTTC.

Sample share makes this clone medium-sized (0.01 to 0.1%). The same CDR3 can be traced to other DNA sequences in this sample. The chain uses TRDV2 and TRDJ3; the match to TRDD3 covers 11 bases. This CDR3 region has 19 residues. V was clipped by 1 base and J by 0 bases; unmatched bases: 4. CDR1 is GEAIGNYY and CDR2 is EKD in the germline V gene. CDR3: CACDTGGYASSWDTRQMFF. DNA of the CDR3: TGTGCCTGTGACACTGGGGGATACGCCTCCTCCTGGGACACCCGACAGATGTTTTTC.

Remarks on this clone: The germline gene is not matched at one end of the junction; a read error may be the cause. The chain recombines TRDV2 with TRDJ3, with 13 positions matching TRDD3. Germline-derived CDR1 and CDR2 are GEAIGNYY and EKD. This CDR3 has 20 residues. CDR3 in DNA: TGTGCCTGTGACCCGACTGGGGGATACGGGAGCTCCTGGGATACCCGACAGATGTTTTTC. Translation: CACDPTGGYGSSWDTRQMFF.

This clone was found a few times. The protein given by TCRdb reflects a much larger clone and differs at residue 14 from this DNA's translation, likely from a read error; the protein shown is the DNA's translation. J is TRDJ3 and V is TRDV2, with 9 bases identical to TRDD3. From germline, CDR1 is GEAIGNYY and CDR2 EKD. The CDR3 has 19 amino acids. CDR3 DNA: TGTGCCTGTGACACCTGGGGGATAACTCGCTCCTGGGACGCCCGACAGATGTTTTTC. It encodes CACDTWGITRSWDARQMFF.

The sample holds a few counts of this clone. The protein TCRdb gives is from a much larger clone and does not agree with this DNA's translation at residue 3, likely a read error; the protein shown here comes from the DNA. V usage is TRDV2 and J usage is TRDJ3; TRDD3 matches at 7 bases. The CDR3 is 18 residues long. Looked up from germline, CDR1 is GEAIGNYY and CDR2 is EKD. The DNA for the CDR3 is TGTGCCCGTGACACCGTGGGGATAAATCCCTGGGACACCCGACAGATGTTTTTC. As protein: CARDTVGINPWDTRQMFF.

This clone turned up a few times. This probably arose from a read error, given a far larger clone one base away. The rearrangement uses TRDV2 and TRDJ3; TRDD3 agrees at 7 bases. The junction had 4 bases not matched to a gene; V was cut back by 2 bases and J by 1 base. Germline V CDR1 and CDR2: GEAIGNYY, EKD. This CDR3 has 17 amino acids. CDR3 in amino acids: CACDSIGGSWDTRQMFF. The CDR3 DNA reads as TGTGCCTGTGACAGTATTGGGGGATCCTGGGACACCCGACAGATGTTTTTC.

Notes on this clone: This DNA's translation differs at residue 5 from TCRdb's protein, which comes from a much larger clone; a read error is likely, and the protein shown is translated from the DNA. The chain recombines TRDV2 with TRDJ3; 11 nucleotides align to TRDD3. This CDR3 is 19 amino acids long. Looked up from germline, CDR1 is GEAIGNYY and CDR2 is EKD. This CDR3 reads CACDIVLGDSSWDTRQMFF. The DNA of the CDR3 is TGTGCCTGTGACATCGTACTGGGGGATAGCTCCTGGGACACCCGACAGATGTTCTTC.

In this sample, this clone turned up many times. A much larger clone is a single base away; this may be a read error. The chain has TRDV2 and TRDJ2, with 13 bases aligning to TRDD3. Germline CDR1 reads GEAIGNYY; CDR2 reads EKD. The CDR3 consists of 15 residues. The CDR3 DNA reads as TGTGCCTGTGACGTACTGGGGGATACGACAGCACACCTCTTCTTT. Protein sequence: CACDVLGDTTAHLFF.

This clone is labeled medium-sized. The V and J genes are TRDV2 and TRDJ2; TRDD3 matches 12 bases. The CDR3 is 15 amino acids. V trimming: 1 base; J trimming: 8 bases; junction bases outside the gene matches: 4. Germline lookup yields CDR1 GEAIGNYY and CDR2 EKD. The CDR3 nucleotides read TGTGCCTGTGACACGCTGGGGGATACGCCGGCACAACTCTTCTTT. Its protein product is CACDTLGDTPAQLFF.

This clone was observed a few times. This may come from a read error, since a much larger clone is one base off. V and J are TRDV2 and TRDJ3; TRDD3 agrees at 8 bases. The V gene's germline CDR1 is GEAIGNYY and CDR2 EKD. The CDR3 has 20 amino acids. This CDR3 is CACDKIGDTGNSRDTRQMFF. The CDR3 DNA sequence: TGTGCCTGTGACAAAATCGGGGATACTGGAAACTCCCGGGACACCCGACAGATGTTTTTC.

In regard to this clone: Since a much larger clone is just one base distant, this may be a read error. This CDR3 is also generated by other DNA sequences in the sample. V and J are TRDV2 and TRDJ2; D is unclear. The CDR3 consists of 16 residues. Germline loops: CDR1 GEAIGNYY, CDR2 EKD. The CDR3 coding sequence is TGTGCCTGTGACACCGTTGGTCTTAATTTGACAGCCCAACTCTTCTTT. As protein: CACDTVGLNLTAQLFF.

This clone turned up a few times. A much bigger clone sits one base away, suggesting this may be a read error. Additional DNA sequences in this sample encode the identical CDR3. This chain links TRDV3 with TRDJ3; 8 nucleotides match TRDD3. The germline V gene has CDR1 TVYSNPD and CDR2 GDNSRS (reference sequence). CDR3 length equals 17 residues. The CDR3 nucleotides are TGTGCCTTTAGTGCGGGGGATAGCTCCTGGGACACCCGGCAGATGTTTTTC. It is translated as CAFSAGDSSWDTRQMFF.

Worth noting for this clone: This DNA's translation and the protein TCRdb lists, from a much larger clone, do not match at residue 3, likely due to a read error; the protein shown is translated from the DNA. The rearrangement links TRDV2 to TRDJ2, with 8 bases lining up with TRDD3. CDR3 length equals 20 residues. Germline CDR1 reads GEAIGNYY; CDR2 reads EKD. CDR3 protein: CARDPIPQTGGVALTAQLFF. CDR3 in DNA: TGTGCCCGTGACCCCATCCCTCAAACTGGGGGTGTTGCTTTGACAGCACAACTCTTCTTT.

This clone was detected only a few times. For this DNA, TCRdb reports the protein of a much larger clone, which diverges at residue 6, most likely from a read error; the protein presented here is translated directly from the DNA. V usage is TRDV2 and J usage is TRDJ3; possibly TRDD3 for D (5 bases). The CDR3 contains 18 residues. In germline, CDR1 is GEAIGNYY, CDR2 EKD. Trimming left V 0 bases short and J 0 bases short, with 11 bases between. The CDR3 is CACDTDTYLSWDTRQMFF. CDR3 sequence (DNA): TGTGCCTGTGACACCGATACTTACCTCTCCTGGGACACCCGACAGATGTTTTTC.

On this clone: The junction shows a germline mismatch at one end, possibly a read error. Other DNA sequences in the same sample also yield this CDR3. V usage is TRDV2 and J usage is TRDJ3, with TRDD3 matching over 9 bases. CDR3 length: 20 residues. CDR1 is GEAIGNYY and CDR2 is EKD in the germline V gene. The CDR3 region is CACDTVLGDLDSWDTRQMFF. The CDR3 DNA reads as TGTGCCTGTGACACCGTACTGGGGGACCTTGACTCCTGGGACACCCGCCAGATGTTTTTC.